A selection of T cell receptor beta chains follows, all from one sample in a study of blood T cell repertoires in COVID-19. The assay was immunoSEQ multiplex PCR, and TCRdb's table has in-frame clones only and misses some. Here the sample spans 150,000 to 200,000 clones, nearly 80% being singletons. What was sequenced was peripheral blood. The origin of the receptors is a woman aged 70-85 years with acute or convalescent COVID-19. CDR3s include the opening cysteine and the closing phenylalanine or tryptophan. D genes are given only for firm matches. Some rows mark clone size as missing; the rest say once, few, many or name a class of expanded clone.

cdr3_length j_call clone_size v_call d_call cdr3_aa cdr3_nt
16 TRBJ2-7 - TRBV5-1 TRBD1 CASRSGQGVGSYEQYF TGCGCCAGCAGATCGGGACAGGGGGTTGGTTCCTACGAGCAGTACTTC
12 TRBJ2-2 - TRBV30 - CAWHSNTGELFF TGTGCCTGGCACTCGAACACCGGGGAGCTGTTTTTT
15 TRBJ2-1 - TRBV6-5 TRBD2 CASRAGLAPNNEQFF TGTGCCAGCAGAGCGGGACTAGCGCCTAACAATGAGCAGTTCTTC
17 TRBJ2-2 - TRBV24-1 TRBD2 CATGQLAGGRYTGELFF TGTGCCACCGGACAACTAGCGGGAGGGAGGTACACCGGGGAGCTGTTTTTT
13 TRBJ2-5 - TRBV12-5 - CASGPTGVETQYF TGTGCTAGTGGTCCTACGGGGGTGGAGACCCAGTACTTC
15 TRBJ2-1 - TRBV30 - CAWSVPSRPYNEQFF TGTGCCTGGAGTGTTCCTAGTCGACCCTACAATGAGCAGTTCTTC
16 TRBJ2-1 - TRBV19 - CASSIGAGLLYNEQFF TGTGCCAGTAGTATAGGGGCGGGACTTCTCTACAATGAGCAGTTCTTC
13 TRBJ2-7 - TRBV19 TRBD1 CASSLDREDEQYF TGTGCCAGTAGCCTGGACAGGGAGGACGAGCAGTACTTC
14 TRBJ1-2 - TRBV6-5 - CASSSRERGYGYTF TGTGCCAGCAGTTCCAGGGAAAGAGGCTATGGCTACACCTTC
13 TRBJ1-1 many TRBV7-3 - CASSPGGASEAFF TGTGCCAGCAGCCCGGGAGGGGCAAGTGAAGCTTTCTTT
13 TRBJ1-1 - TRBV15 - CATSSATYTEAFF TGTGCCACCAGCAGTGCTACTTACACTGAAGCTTTCTTT
20 TRBJ2-2 - TRBV21-1 - CASSTAGLAGVRLDTGELFF TGTGCCAGCAGCACCGCGGGACTAGCGGGAGTCAGGTTGGACACCGGGGAGCTGTTTTTT
13 TRBJ1-2 - TRBV30 TRBD1 CAGGGQGVEGYTF TGTGCCGGTGGGGGACAGGGAGTTGAAGGCTACACCTTC
12 TRBJ1-2 - TRBV5-1 TRBD1 CASSGTGDGYTF TGCGCCAGCAGCGGAACAGGGGATGGCTACACCTTC
14 TRBJ1-5 - TRBV5-5 - CASSLAPLNQPQHF TGTGCCAGCAGCTTGGCGCCACTCAATCAGCCCCAGCATTTT
14 TRBJ2-2 - TRBV18 - CASSLSTGPGELFF TGTGCCAGCTCACTAAGCACAGGGCCCGGGGAGCTGTTTTTT
16 TRBJ2-6 - TRBV5-1 - CASSEDSYTGANVLTF TGCGCCAGCAGCGAAGACAGCTACACTGGGGCCAACGTCCTGACTTTC
14 TRBJ2-7 - TRBV5-1 - CASSLGFQGYEQYF TGCGCCAGCAGCTTGGGGTTCCAGGGCTACGAGCAGTACTTC
12 TRBJ1-1 - TRBV12-3/TRBV12-4 - CASSLAHGAAFF TGTGCCAGCAGTTTAGCGCATGGGGCGGCTTTCTTT
14 TRBJ2-3 - TRBV5-4 - CASSDKMAADTQYF TGTGCCAGCAGCGATAAGATGGCTGCAGATACGCAGTATTTT
15 TRBJ2-3 - TRBV6-1 TRBD1 CASSERTGVTDTQYF TGTGCCAGCAGTGAAAGGACAGGGGTCACAGATACGCAGTATTTT
16 TRBJ2-3 - TRBV5-8 TRBD1 CASSFDRGWDTDTQYF TGTGCCAGCAGCTTCGACAGGGGTTGGGACACAGATACGCAGTATTTT
15 TRBJ2-1 - TRBV3-1/TRBV3-2 TRBD2 CASSRGLASYNEQFF TGTGCCAGCAGCCGCGGACTAGCTTCCTACAATGAGCAGTTCTTC
14 TRBJ2-7 - TRBV6-2/TRBV6-3 - CASSYSGQTYEQYF TGTGCCAGCAGTTACTCGGGACAAACCTACGAGCAGTACTTC
13 TRBJ2-2 once TRBV10-2 - CASSERRTGELFF TGCGCCAGCAGTGAGCGGAGGACCGGGGAGCTGTTTTTT
16 TRBJ2-2 - TRBV2 TRBD1 CASSPSRDRITGELFF TGTGCCAGCAGTCCCTCTCGGGACAGAATCACCGGGGAGCTGTTTTTT
14 TRBJ1-2 few TRBV19 - CASGLTGRSYGYTF TGTGCCAGTGGGTTAACAGGGCGCAGCTATGGCTACACCTTC
15 TRBJ2-7 - TRBV19 - CASSLVAGVGYEQYF TGTGCCAGTAGCCTTGTTGCCGGAGTGGGCTACGAGCAGTACTTC
19 TRBJ2-2 - TRBV12-5 - CASGLDYREASGNTGELFF TGTGCTAGTGGTTTGGATTACAGGGAGGCTAGCGGGAACACCGGGGAGCTGTTTTTT
15 TRBJ2-1 - TRBV9 TRBD2 CASSVGLAGGNEQFF TGTGCCAGCAGCGTCGGACTAGCGGGAGGTAATGAGCAGTTCTTC
14 TRBJ2-1 - TRBV4-2 - CASSQDALGNEQFF TGTGCCAGCAGCCAAGATGCCCTCGGCAATGAGCAGTTCTTC
15 TRBJ1-5 - TRBV24-1 - CATAPLPLYNQPQHF TGTGCCACCGCCCCCCTCCCCCTATACAATCAGCCCCAGCATTTT
16 TRBJ2-7 - TRBV6-4 TRBD2 CASRASKAGRGYEQYF TGTGCCAGCAGAGCCTCGAAAGCGGGGAGGGGCTACGAGCAGTACTTC
13 TRBJ2-5 - TRBV11-3 - CASSFQEGETQYF TGTGCCAGCAGCTTCCAGGAGGGAGAGACCCAGTACTTC
14 TRBJ2-1 - TRBV11-1 TRBD2 CASSLSQTSGEQFF TGTGCCAGCAGCTTATCCCAGACTAGCGGTGAGCAGTTCTTC
13 TRBJ1-1 few TRBV10-3 - CAISDDRNTEAFF TGTGCCATCAGTGACGACAGGAACACTGAAGCTTTCTTT
16 TRBJ1-3 few TRBV5-1 TRBD1 CASSPTGGLSGNTIYF TGCGCCAGCAGCCCGACAGGGGGCCTCTCTGGAAACACCATATATTTT
16 TRBJ2-1 few TRBV6-1 TRBD2 CASSDSGLLTGYEQFF TGTGCCAGCAGTGATAGCGGGCTTCTGACCGGATATGAGCAGTTCTTC
13 TRBJ2-5 few TRBV24-1 - CATGEAGIKTQYF TGTGCCACCGGCGAGGCAGGGATAAAGACCCAGTACTTC
14 TRBJ2-1 few TRBV11-2 TRBD2 CASSKTSGYNEQFF TGTGCCAGCAGTAAGACTAGCGGGTACAATGAGCAGTTCTTC
15 TRBJ2-2 - TRBV2 TRBD1 CASSQDRLRTGELFF TGTGCCAGCAGTCAGGACAGGTTGAGAACCGGGGAGCTGTTTTTT
13 TRBJ2-3 - TRBV5-1 - CASSLGGFDTQYF TGCGCCAGCAGCTTGGGAGGTTTTGATACGCAGTATTTT
11 TRBJ2-1 few TRBV20-1 - CSARRLTEQFF TGCAGTGCTAGAAGACTCACCGAGCAGTTCTTC
14 TRBJ1-2 - TRBV9 - CASSVGEGLEGYTF TGTGCCAGCAGCGTAGGGGAGGGGCTGGAAGGCTACACCTTC
14 TRBJ2-1 - TRBV21-1 - CASSRDYLYNEQFF TGTGCCAGCAGCCGGGACTACCTTTACAATGAGCAGTTCTTC
16 TRBJ2-1 - TRBV7-9 TRBD1 CASSDDRGSSYNEQFF TGTGCCAGCAGCGACGACAGGGGGAGCTCCTACAATGAGCAGTTCTTC
17 TRBJ1-4 - TRBV15 TRBD1 CATSRTRQGFTNEKLFF TGTGCCACCAGCAGAACCCGACAGGGGTTTACTAATGAAAAACTGTTTTTT
15 TRBJ2-2 - TRBV11-3 TRBD1 CASSPAGTGLGELFF TGTGCCAGCAGCCCTGCCGGGACAGGGTTGGGGGAGCTGTTTTTT
11 TRBJ2-1 once TRBV27 - CASRSYNEQFF TGTGCCAGCCGGAGTTACAATGAGCAGTTCTTC
17 TRBJ2-1 - TRBV5-1 TRBD2 CASSKPGTSGSNNEQFF TGCGCCAGCAGCAAACCAGGGACTAGCGGATCCAACAATGAGCAGTTCTTC
16 TRBJ1-5 few TRBV15 TRBD1 CATSRGQGRIEQPQHF TGTGCCACCAGCAGGGGACAGGGTAGAATCGAACAGCCCCAGCATTTT
14 TRBJ1-2 - TRBV7-9 TRBD1 CASSGTGTNYGYTF TGTGCCAGCAGTGGGACAGGGACTAACTATGGCTACACCTTC
15 TRBJ1-2 - TRBV7-8 TRBD1 CASSLMTTGGYGYTF TGTGCCAGCAGCTTAATGACAACAGGGGGCTATGGCTACACCTTC